The entry that follows covers one T cell receptor (beta chain) sequence. Its target is unknown. CDR3 length equals 16 residues. Germline V gene data show CDR1 as MDHEN and CDR2 as SYDVKM. V lost 11 bases, J lost 0 bases, and 23 bases lay in between. The protocol was immunoSEQ multiplex PCR, while the TCRdb copy is restricted to in-frame clones and leaves out a portion. The sample consists of tens of thousands of clones, about 90% of them appearing once. The data derive from a study of T cell clonotyping in hematopoietic cell transplantation. Findings of the study overall: After transplant, recipient diversity fell while pathologically expanded clonotypes grew through day 180. CD4 and CD8 repertoire contributions could not be separated without sorting. Higher Inverse Simpson Index values in graft donor and pretransplant recipient predicted broader posttransplant TCR diversity.

The receptor comes from a woman aged 40 to 49 in good health. Some clones in this sample may be carry-over from other donors' samples. The chain has TRBV28 and TRBJ2-7, with D maybe TRBD2 (6 bases). Input material: peripheral blood mononuclear cells. In DNA form, the CDR3 reads TGTGCCGCCACGAGGGGAGGAGCGTTGAGCTCCTACGAGCAGTACTTC. As protein: CAATRGGALSSYEQYF.